A selection of T cell receptor beta chains follows, all from one sample in a study of cytomegalovirus exposure and HLA in healthy donors. Sequenced by immunoSEQ multiplex PCR; TCRdb stores in-frame clones only, minus some. This sample has roughly 120,000 clones; approximately 78% occur once, and the top ten carry about 8.2%. Sequencing was carried out using PBMCs. The receptors derive from a woman in her thirties or forties in good health and CMV-seropositive. The CDR3 runs from the conserved cysteine through the conserved F or W. D genes are given only for firm matches. Rows give clone size only sometimes, using once, few, many, or a class for an expanded clone.

clone_size	v_call	j_call	d_call	cdr3_aa	cdr3_nt
-	TRBV6-5	TRBJ2-7	TRBD1	CASRPPGTGFYEQYF	TGTGCCAGCCGACCCCCCGGGACAGGGTTCTACGAGCAGTACTTC
-	TRBV7-8	TRBJ1-6	-	CASSFGNRGWGESPLHF	TGTGCCAGCAGCTTTGGGAACAGAGGTTGGGGGGAATCACCCCTCCACTTT
-	TRBV7-6	TRBJ2-2	-	CASSIKSPGELFF	TGTGCCAGCAGCATAAAATCCCCCGGGGAGCTGTTTTTT
-	TRBV19	TRBJ1-2	-	CASSIPGGMDGYTF	TGTGCCAGTAGTATCCCGGGAGGAATGGATGGCTACACCTTC
-	TRBV7-2	TRBJ1-5	TRBD1	CASSLGTGAYQPQHF	TGTGCCAGCAGCTTAGGTACAGGGGCTTATCAGCCCCAGCATTTT
-	TRBV5-1	TRBJ1-1	-	CASSPQTRNTEAFF	TGCGCCAGCAGCCCGCAAACTAGGAACACTGAAGCTTTCTTT
few	TRBV10-3	TRBJ1-1	-	CAISWDIGTEAFF	TGTGCCATCAGTTGGGACATTGGGACTGAAGCTTTCTTT
-	TRBV15	TRBJ1-1	-	CATSTILGNTEAFF	TGTGCCACCAGCACTATACTCGGGAACACTGAAGCTTTCTTT
-	TRBV27	TRBJ2-7	-	CASMARGTYEQYF	TGTGCCAGCATGGCCAGGGGGACTTACGAGCAGTACTTC
-	TRBV2	TRBJ2-3	TRBD2	CASSELAGGADTQYF	TGTGCCAGCAGTGAACTAGCGGGGGGGGCAGATACGCAGTATTTT
-	TRBV11-3	TRBJ1-1	TRBD1	CASSPGQGAEAFF	TGTGCCAGCAGCCCGGGACAGGGGGCTGAAGCTTTCTTT
-	TRBV5-1	TRBJ1-4	-	CASSVAGTTDEKLFF	TGCGCCAGCAGCGTAGCCGGGACAACGGATGAAAAACTGTTTTTT
once	TRBV10-3	TRBJ2-7	TRBD1	CAISESGGPGQDEQYF	TGTGCCATCAGTGAGTCGGGCGGACCGGGACAGGACGAGCAGTACTTC
-	TRBV29-1	TRBJ1-6	-	CSVAGGPNSPLHF	TGCAGCGTCGCCGGGGGTCCGAATTCACCCCTCCACTTT
-	TRBV15	TRBJ2-7	TRBD2	CATSRDGELAGADEQYF	TGTGCCACCAGCAGAGATGGCGAACTAGCGGGGGCCGACGAGCAGTACTTC
-	TRBV7-2	TRBJ1-1	-	CASSLGQRPGENTEAFF	TGTGCCAGCAGCTTAGGACAAAGGCCGGGGGAGAACACTGAAGCTTTCTTT
few	TRBV25-1	TRBJ2-5	TRBD2	CASSRLAGQETQYF	TGTGCCAGCAGTCGGCTAGCGGGGCAAGAGACCCAGTACTTC
-	TRBV27	TRBJ1-6	-	CASSLSSYNSPLHF	TGTGCCAGCAGTTTGAGCTCCTATAATTCACCCCTCCACTTT
-	TRBV5-1	TRBJ2-1	TRBD2	CASSLRTSGGLYNEQFF	TGCGCCAGCAGCTTGAGGACTAGCGGGGGCCTCTACAATGAGCAGTTCTTC
-	TRBV14	TRBJ1-1	-	CASSPHATGKGNTEAFF	TGTGCCAGCAGCCCGCACGCGACGGGAAAGGGAAACACTGAAGCTTTCTTT
-	TRBV29-1	TRBJ2-3	TRBD2	CSVVILAGGTDTQYF	TGCAGCGTTGTAATCCTAGCGGGGGGCACAGATACGCAGTATTTT
-	TRBV5-1	TRBJ2-3	TRBD2	CASSSEVLAGVLDTQYF	TGCGCCAGCAGCTCTGAAGTCCTAGCGGGGGTATTAGATACGCAGTATTTT
-	TRBV7-2	TRBJ1-1	-	CASSPLQDRYAEAFF	TGTGCCAGCAGCCCCTTACAAGACAGGTACGCTGAAGCTTTCTTT
-	TRBV2	TRBJ2-1	-	CASSYTSSYNEQFF	TGTGCCAGCAGTTATACTAGCTCCTACAATGAGCAGTTCTTC
-	TRBV7-8	TRBJ1-1	-	CASSLGGRVSEAFF	TGTGCCAGCAGCTTAGGTGGGAGGGTATCTGAAGCTTTCTTT
few	TRBV5-6	TRBJ2-3	-	CASSNQGDTQYF	TGTGCCAGCAGCAACCAGGGGGATACGCAGTATTTT
-	TRBV7-2	TRBJ1-6	-	CASSYTAEHNSPLHF	TGTGCCAGCAGCTATACGGCGGAGCATAATTCACCCCTCCACTTT
few	TRBV14	TRBJ2-2	TRBD1	CASSPGFQGANTGELFF	TGTGCCAGCAGCCCCGGATTCCAGGGGGCTAACACCGGGGAGCTGTTTTTT
-	TRBV7-9	TRBJ2-3	TRBD1	CASSSGGLTDTQYF	TGTGCCAGCAGCTCAGGGGGCCTCACAGATACGCAGTATTTT
few	TRBV7-2	TRBJ1-3	-	CASSAGFGNTIYF	TGTGCCAGCAGTGCAGGGTTTGGAAACACCATATATTTT
-	TRBV18	TRBJ2-7	TRBD1	CASSPRAGGPYEQYF	TGTGCCAGCTCACCACGAGCAGGGGGCCCCTACGAGCAGTACTTC
-	TRBV19	TRBJ1-1	TRBD1	CATYRGPGTEAFF	TGTGCCACCTACAGGGGGCCGGGCACTGAAGCTTTCTTT
-	TRBV7-2	TRBJ1-6	-	CASSLEVASLHF	TGTGCCAGCAGCTTAGAAGTGGCCTCCCTCCACTTT
-	TRBV5-1	TRBJ2-7	-	CASRLGTSSSYEQYF	TGCGCCAGCAGGTTGGGCACCTCGAGCTCCTACGAGCAGTACTTC
-	TRBV2	TRBJ2-2	-	CASNREDTGELFF	TGTGCCAGCAACAGGGAAGACACCGGGGAGCTGTTTTTT
-	TRBV25-1	TRBJ1-1	-	CASSRFGEVNTEAFF	TGTGCCAGCAGTCGTTTTGGTGAGGTGAACACTGAAGCTTTCTTT
once	TRBV29-1	TRBJ2-1	-	CSVLTTSSYNEQFF	TGCAGCGTACTGACTACGAGCTCCTACAATGAGCAGTTCTTC
-	TRBV5-4	TRBJ1-2	TRBD1	CASSSGQGDYGYTF	TGTGCCAGCAGCTCAGGACAGGGAGACTATGGCTACACCTTC
once	TRBV25-1	TRBJ1-5	-	CASSDTGNQPQHF	TGTGCCAGCAGTGACACAGGCAATCAGCCCCAGCATTTT
-	TRBV2	TRBJ1-4	-	CASNDLTNEKLFF	TGTGCCAGCAATGACCTAACTAATGAAAAACTGTTTTTT
-	TRBV4-1	TRBJ2-5	TRBD2	CASSLLYWGGVQETQYF	TGCGCCAGCAGCCTATTATATTGGGGGGGGGTCCAAGAGACCCAGTACTTC
-	TRBV29-1	TRBJ2-7	-	CSVVQGSYEQYF	TGCAGCGTTGTCCAGGGCTCCTACGAGCAGTACTTC